One sample yielded the 5 T cell receptor beta chains listed below, sequenced in a study of T cells in Graves' hyperthyroidism and ophthalmopathy. Amplification yielded TCR beta CDR3 regions, with RNA transcripts as the source. The TCR CDR3 first-round RT-PCR relied on the HTBI primer set. A single record per CDR3 protein comes from TCRdb applying MiXCR to the multiplex PCR reads. The sample includes 300,000 to 400,000 distinct CDR3 sequences, roughly 15% of them seen just once. Sequencing input: blood. Every receptor here comes from a woman younger than 45 with Graves' ophthalmopathy.

Ten or more counts support this clonotype. This chain connects TRBV28 to TRBJ1-2; D possibly corresponds to TRBD1 (5 bases). Looked up from germline, CDR1 is MDHEN and CDR2 is SYDVKM. Trimming pared 6 bases from V and 8 bases from J, leaving 19 bases between. The CDR3 runs 14 residues. This CDR3 is CASRPLRVRRGYTF. CDR3 nucleotides: TGTGCCAGCAGACCCCTCAGGGTCAGAAGGGGCTACACCTTC.

This clonotype was detected a few times. The genes are TRBV5-1 and TRBJ1-1; D unresolved. Looked up from germline, CDR1 is SGHRS and CDR2 is YFSETQ. Trimming left V 5 bases short and J 3 bases short, with 17 bases between. This CDR3 has 15 amino acids. The CDR3 spells CASRNSVSGYTEAFF. The CDR3 nucleotides read TGCGCCAGCAGAAATTCAGTCTCGGGGTACACTGAAGCTTTCTTT.

In its sample, this clonotype was seen many times. This rearrangement joins TRBV28 to TRBJ1-6; tentative D call: TRBD1 (6 bases). Germline loops: CDR1 MDHEN, CDR2 SYDVKM. Deletions cut 3 bases from V and 7 bases from J, with 13 bases between. This CDR3 has 15 amino acids. Written as DNA, the CDR3 is TGTGCCAGCAGTTTGAAACCGGGACACAATTCACCCCTCCACTTT. Translating gives CASSLKPGHNSPLHF.

V gene TRBV3-1 combines with J gene TRBJ2-3; 8 bases are a match to TRBD1. Germline lookup yields CDR1 LGHDT and CDR2 YNNKEL (reference sequence). Trimming removed 0 bases from V and 2 bases from J; junction bases left unmatched: 4. The CDR3 sequence is 16 residues long. The CDR3 here is CASSQEGQDYTDTQYF. The CDR3 nucleotides are TGTGCCAGCAGCCAAGAGGGACAGGATTACACAGATACGCAGTATTTT.

Comment on this clonotype: An end of the junction differs from the germline gene, which may be a read error. This chain uses TRBV5-1 with TRBJ2-2, with D tentatively TRBD2 (5 bases). CDR1 and CDR2 from the germline V gene are SGHRS and YFSETQ. The CDR3 length is 15 residues. CDR3 sequence (DNA): TGCGCCAGCAGCTTGCTAGGGAATGATCACGGGGAGCCGTTTTTT. Protein sequence: CASSLLGNDHGEPFF.